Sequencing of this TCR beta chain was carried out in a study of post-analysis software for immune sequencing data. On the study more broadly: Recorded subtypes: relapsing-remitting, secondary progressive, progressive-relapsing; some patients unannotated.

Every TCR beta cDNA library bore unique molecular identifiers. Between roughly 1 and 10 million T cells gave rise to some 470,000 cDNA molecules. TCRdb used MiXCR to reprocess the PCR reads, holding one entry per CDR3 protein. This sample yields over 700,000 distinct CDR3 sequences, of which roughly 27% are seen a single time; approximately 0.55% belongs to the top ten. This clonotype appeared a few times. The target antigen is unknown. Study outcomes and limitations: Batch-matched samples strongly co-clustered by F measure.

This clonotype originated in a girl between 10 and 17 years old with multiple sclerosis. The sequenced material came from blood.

The CDR3 DNA reads as TGCAGTGCCAATTACAGGGAAAGCACAGATACGCAGTATTTT. It is translated as CSANYRESTDTQYF. V gene TRBV20-1 combines with J gene TRBJ2-3, with TRBD1 as a possible D gene (6 bases). Per the germline V gene, CDR1 is DFQATT and CDR2 is SNEGSKA (reference sequence). Trimming took 6 bases from V and 0 from J, leaving 13 bases between them. The CDR3 runs to 14 residues.